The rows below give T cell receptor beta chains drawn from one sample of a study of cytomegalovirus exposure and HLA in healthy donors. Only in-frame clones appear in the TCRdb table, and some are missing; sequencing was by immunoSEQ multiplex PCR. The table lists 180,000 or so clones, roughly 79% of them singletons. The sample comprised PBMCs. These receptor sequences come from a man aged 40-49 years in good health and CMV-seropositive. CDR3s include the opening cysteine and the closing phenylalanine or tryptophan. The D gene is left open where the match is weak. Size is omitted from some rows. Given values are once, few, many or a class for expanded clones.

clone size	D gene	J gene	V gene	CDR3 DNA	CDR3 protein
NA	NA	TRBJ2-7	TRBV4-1	TGCGCCAGCAGCCAAGAAGGAAGGACAGCAAGCTCCTACGAGCAGTACTTC	CASSQEGRTASSYEQYF
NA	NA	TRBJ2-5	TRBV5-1	TGCGCCAGCAGTTTACAGGCTGCCGGGAGTGGGGAGACCCAGTACTTC	CASSLQAAGSGETQYF
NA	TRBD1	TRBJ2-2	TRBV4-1	TGCGCCAGCAGCAACGAAGGACAGGGGCCCTCACTCACCGGGGAGCTGTTTTTT	CASSNEGQGPSLTGELFF
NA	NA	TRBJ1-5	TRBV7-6	TGTGCCAGCAGCCCAGGACAGCCGAATCAGCCCCAGCATTTT	CASSPGQPNQPQHF
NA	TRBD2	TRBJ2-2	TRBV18	TGTGCCAGCTCACCACTCCGACTAGCGTCGGGCGGGGAGCTGTTTTTT	CASSPLRLASGGELFF
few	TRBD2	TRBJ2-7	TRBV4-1	TGCGCCAGCAGCCAAGATACTAGCGGGAGAAGCAACGAGCAGTACTTC	CASSQDTSGRSNEQYF
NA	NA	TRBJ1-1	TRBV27	TGTGCCAGCAGCCGGGCCAGGGGCACTGAAGCTTTCTTT	CASSRARGTEAFF
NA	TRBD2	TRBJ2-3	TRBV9	TGTGCCAGCAGCAGGGGGACTAGCGGGAGTATGGATACGCAGTATTTT	CASSRGTSGSMDTQYF
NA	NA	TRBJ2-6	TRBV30	TGTGCCTGGTCAGTCTCTGGGGCCAACGTCCTGACTTTC	CAWSVSGANVLTF
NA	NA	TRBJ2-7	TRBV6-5	TGTGCCAGCAGCCGCCGGGAGTTCTCCTACGAGCAGTACTTC	CASSRREFSYEQYF
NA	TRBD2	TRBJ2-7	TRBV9	TGTGCCAGCACCCGGACTAGCGGAAACTACGAGCAGTACTTC	CASTRTSGNYEQYF
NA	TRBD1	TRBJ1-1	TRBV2	TGTGCCAGCAGTGAATATGGGACAGGTAACACTGAAGCTTTCTTT	CASSEYGTGNTEAFF
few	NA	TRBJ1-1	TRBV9	TGTGCCAGCAGCGCCAGACCAGGGAAGGACAAAGCTTTCTTT	CASSARPGKDKAFF
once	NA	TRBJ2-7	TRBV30	TGTGCCTGGAGTCCGCTAGCGGAGCAGTACTTC	CAWSPLAEQYF
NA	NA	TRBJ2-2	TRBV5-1	TGCGCCAGCAGCTTGTCGGCGGCGAACACCGGGGAGCTGTTTTTT	CASSLSAANTGELFF
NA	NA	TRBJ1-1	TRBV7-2	TGTGCCAGCAGCCCCCCGGGTCCAAACACTGAAGCTTTCTTT	CASSPPGPNTEAFF
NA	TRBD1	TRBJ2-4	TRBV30	TGTGCCTGGAGTGCCGGCCCCGGGGACAGTTCCCACTTC	CAWSAGPGDSSHF
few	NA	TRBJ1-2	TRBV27	TGTGCCAGCAGTTTTGCACGAGCGAAGGGCTACACCTTC	CASSFARAKGYTF
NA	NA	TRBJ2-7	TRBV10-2	TGCGCCAGCAGTGAGTCTAGCAGGGTGAGTGGCGAGCAGTACTTC	CASSESSRVSGEQYF
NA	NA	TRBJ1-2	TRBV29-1	TGCAGCACCCTGGAGAGGGGGTTTGAGGGCTACACCTTC	CSTLERGFEGYTF
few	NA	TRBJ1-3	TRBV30	TGTGCCTGGAGTCGAGGAAGCTCAGCTGGAAACACCATATATTTT	CAWSRGSSAGNTIYF
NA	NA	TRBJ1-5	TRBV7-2	TGTGCCAGCAGCTTCCCAAATCAGCCCCAGCATTTT	CASSFPNQPQHF
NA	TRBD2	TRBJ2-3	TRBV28	TGTGCCAGCGGCGCTAGCGGGAGTGTTCGGGATACGCAGTATTTT	CASGASGSVRDTQYF
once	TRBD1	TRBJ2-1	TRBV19	TGTGCCAGTAGTGGGTCCGGGACAGGGTTCAATGAGCAGTTCTTC	CASSGSGTGFNEQFF
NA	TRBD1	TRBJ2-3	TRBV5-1	TGCGCCAGCAGCACAGGGGGCGTCACAGATACGCAGTATTTT	CASSTGGVTDTQYF
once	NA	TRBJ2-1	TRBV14	TGTGCCAGCAGCCCACTATTCTACAATGAGCAGTTCTTC	CASSPLFYNEQFF